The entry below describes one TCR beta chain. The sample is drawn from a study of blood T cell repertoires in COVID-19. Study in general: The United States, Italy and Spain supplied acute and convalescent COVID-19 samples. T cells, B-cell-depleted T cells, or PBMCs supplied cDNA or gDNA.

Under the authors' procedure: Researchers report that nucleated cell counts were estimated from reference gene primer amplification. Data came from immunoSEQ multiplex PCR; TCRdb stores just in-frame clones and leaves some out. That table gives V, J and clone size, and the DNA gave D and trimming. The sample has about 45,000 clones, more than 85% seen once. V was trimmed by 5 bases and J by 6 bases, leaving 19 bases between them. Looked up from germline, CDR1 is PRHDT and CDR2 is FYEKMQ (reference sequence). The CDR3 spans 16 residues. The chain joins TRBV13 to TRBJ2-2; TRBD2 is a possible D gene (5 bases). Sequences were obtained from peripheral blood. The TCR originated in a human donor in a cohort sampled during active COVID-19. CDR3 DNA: TGTGCCAGCAGCCTGGGAGATCATCTGCCGGCCGGGGAGCTGTTTTTT. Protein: CASSLGDHLPAGELFF.